This TCR beta chain was recovered during a study of T cell repertoires in cytomegalovirus infection. Whole-study results and caveats: Public TCR beta family frequency separated CMV-and-HLA carriers, including in an independent cohort.

This clonotype was seen a few times. Its matching antigen is unknown. One entry per CDR3 protein results from TCRdb running MiXCR on the reads. This table holds about 570,000 distinct CDR3 sequences, approximately 40% found once. The CDR3 has 12 residues. V lost 5 bases and J lost 14; bases outside the gene matches: 9. V and J are TRBV7-1 and TRBJ2-3; the match to TRBD1 covers 8 bases. TRBV7-1 is identified as an open reading frame with a role that is uncertain. The specimen comprised cultured PBMCs, sampled from culture after CMV antigen stimulation. The clonotype originates from a human donor in good health (CMV status not recorded). Some clones in this sample may be carry-over from other donors' samples. The CDR3 DNA reads as TGTGCCAGCAGCGAACGGGACAGGACTTTGTATTTT. The encoded protein is CASSERDRTLYF.